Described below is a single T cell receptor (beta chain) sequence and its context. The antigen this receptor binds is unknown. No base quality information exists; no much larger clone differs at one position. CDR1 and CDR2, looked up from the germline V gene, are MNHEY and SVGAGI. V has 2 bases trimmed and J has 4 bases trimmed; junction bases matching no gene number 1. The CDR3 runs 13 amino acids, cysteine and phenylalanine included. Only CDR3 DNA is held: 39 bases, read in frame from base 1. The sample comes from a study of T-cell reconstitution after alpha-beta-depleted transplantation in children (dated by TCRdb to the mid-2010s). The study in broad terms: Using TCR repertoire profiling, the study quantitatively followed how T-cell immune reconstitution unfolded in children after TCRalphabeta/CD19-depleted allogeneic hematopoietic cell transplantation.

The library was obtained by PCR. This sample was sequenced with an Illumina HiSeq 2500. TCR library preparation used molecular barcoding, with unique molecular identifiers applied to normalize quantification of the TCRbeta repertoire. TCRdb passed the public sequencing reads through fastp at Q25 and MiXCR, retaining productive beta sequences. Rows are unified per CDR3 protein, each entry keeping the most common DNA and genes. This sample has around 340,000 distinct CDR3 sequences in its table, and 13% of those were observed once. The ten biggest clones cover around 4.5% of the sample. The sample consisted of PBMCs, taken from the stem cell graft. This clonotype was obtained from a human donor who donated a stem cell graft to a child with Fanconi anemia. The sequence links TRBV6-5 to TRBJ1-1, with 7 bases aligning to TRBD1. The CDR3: CASSYDRATEAFF. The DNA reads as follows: TGTGCCAGCAGTTACGACAGGGCCACTGAAGCTTTCTTT.